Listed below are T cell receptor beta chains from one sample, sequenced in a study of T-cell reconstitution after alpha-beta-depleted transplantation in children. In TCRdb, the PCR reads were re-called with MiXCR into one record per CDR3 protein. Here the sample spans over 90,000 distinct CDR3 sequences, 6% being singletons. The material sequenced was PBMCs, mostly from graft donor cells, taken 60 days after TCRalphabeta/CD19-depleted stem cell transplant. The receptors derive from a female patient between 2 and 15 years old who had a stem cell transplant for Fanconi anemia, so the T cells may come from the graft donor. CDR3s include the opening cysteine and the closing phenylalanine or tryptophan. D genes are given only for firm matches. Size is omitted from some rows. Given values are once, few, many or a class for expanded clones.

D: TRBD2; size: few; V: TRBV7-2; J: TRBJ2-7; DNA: TGTGCCAGCAGCTTAGAAGGGTATGGACTAGCGAGTGAGCAGTACTTC; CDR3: CASSLEGYGLASEQYF
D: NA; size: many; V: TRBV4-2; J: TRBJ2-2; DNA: TGTGCCAGCAGCCAAGGGCAGGGATTCTTGAACACCGGGGAGCTGTTTTTT; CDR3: CASSQGQGFLNTGELFF
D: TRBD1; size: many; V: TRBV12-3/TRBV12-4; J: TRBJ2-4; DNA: TGTGCCAGCAGTCACCCATTCGGACAGGGGGCTATCCTAGCCAAAAACATTCAGTACTTC; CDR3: CASSHPFGQGAILAKNIQYF
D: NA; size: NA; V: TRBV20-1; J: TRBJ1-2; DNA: TGCAGTGCTAGCCGATCGGGGGGGCGCGGCTACACCTTC; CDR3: CSASRSGGRGYTF
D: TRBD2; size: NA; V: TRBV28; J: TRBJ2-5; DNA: TGTGCCAGCAGTTTACCAGGACTAGCGTACCAAGAGACCCAGTACTTC; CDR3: CASSLPGLAYQETQYF
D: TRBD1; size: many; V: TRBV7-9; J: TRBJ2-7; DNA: TGTGCCAGCAGCTATAGGGACAGGACCTACGAGCAGTACTTC; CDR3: CASSYRDRTYEQYF
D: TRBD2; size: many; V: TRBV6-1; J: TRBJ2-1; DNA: TGTGCCAGCATGGGGGCGGGAGGGACCTACAATGAGCAGTTCTTC; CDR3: CASMGAGGTYNEQFF
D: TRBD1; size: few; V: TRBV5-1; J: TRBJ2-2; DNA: TGCGCCAGCAGCTTAGAGGGGGACAGGAACACCGGGGAGCTGTTTTTT; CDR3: CASSLEGDRNTGELFF
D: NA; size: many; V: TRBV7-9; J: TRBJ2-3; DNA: TGCGCCAGCAGCTTGGTCGGTACGGATACGCAGTATTTT; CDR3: CASSLVGTDTQYF
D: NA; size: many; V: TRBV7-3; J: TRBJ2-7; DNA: TGTGCCAGCAGCTTCAGGGGCGAGCAGTACTTC; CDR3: CASSFRGEQYF
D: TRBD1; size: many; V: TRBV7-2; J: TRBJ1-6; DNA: TGTGCCAGCAGCCATCCGGGACAGGGAAGATCACCCCTCCACTTT; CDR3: CASSHPGQGRSPLHF
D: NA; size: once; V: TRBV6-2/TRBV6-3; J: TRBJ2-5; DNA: TGTGCCAGCAGTTCGTTCGGGGGCGAGACCCAGTACTTC; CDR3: CASSSFGGETQYF
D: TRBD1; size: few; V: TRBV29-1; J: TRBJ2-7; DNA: TGCAGCGTTGCGGGGTTCGGGACAGGCTACGAACAGTACTTC; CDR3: CSVAGFGTGYEQYF
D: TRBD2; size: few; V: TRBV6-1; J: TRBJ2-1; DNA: TGTGCCAGCAGAGAAAGACTAGCGGGGGGCGGGGAGCAGTTCTTC; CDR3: CASRERLAGGGEQFF
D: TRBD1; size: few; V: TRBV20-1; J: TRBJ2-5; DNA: TGCAGCTATTCAGGGGGCTCTAGAAAAGAGACCCAGTACTTC; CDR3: CSYSGGSRKETQYF
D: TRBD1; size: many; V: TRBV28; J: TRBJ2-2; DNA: TGTGCCAGCACCTCCTGGCGGGACAGGGCGAACACCGGGGAGCTGTTTTTT; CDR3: CASTSWRDRANTGELFF
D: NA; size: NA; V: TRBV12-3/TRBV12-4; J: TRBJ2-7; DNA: TGTGTCAGCAGTTTGGTCTCGGACTCCTACGAGCAGTACTTC; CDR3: CVSSLVSDSYEQYF
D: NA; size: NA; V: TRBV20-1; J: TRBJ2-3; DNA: TGCAGTGCTAGCGGGAGTTTCGCAGATACGCAGTATTTT; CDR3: CSASGSFADTQYF
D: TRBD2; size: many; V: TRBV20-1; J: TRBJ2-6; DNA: TGCAGTGCTAGAGATCGTCTAGCGGGAAATTCCAACGTCCTGACTTTC; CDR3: CSARDRLAGNSNVLTF
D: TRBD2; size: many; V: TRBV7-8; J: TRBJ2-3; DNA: TGTGCCAGCAGCTTTTTGGGGAATATCGGGACTAGCAGTTCCACAGATACGCAGTATTTT; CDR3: CASSFLGNIGTSSSTDTQYF
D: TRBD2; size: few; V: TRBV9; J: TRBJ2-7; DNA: TGTGCCAGCAGCGTCGACGGGGGGGCCACCTACGAGCAGTACTTC; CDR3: CASSVDGGATYEQYF
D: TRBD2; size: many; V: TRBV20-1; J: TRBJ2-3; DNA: TGCAGTGCTAGTGAAAGCGGGGGGGCGACAGATACGCAGTATTTT; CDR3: CSASESGGATDTQYF
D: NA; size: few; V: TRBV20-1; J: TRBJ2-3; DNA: TGCAGTGCTCGACTAGTTGGCACAGATACGCAGTATTTT; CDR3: CSARLVGTDTQYF
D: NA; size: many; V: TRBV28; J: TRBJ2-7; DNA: TGTGCCAGCAGTTTGACACTCTCCTACGAGCAGTACTTC; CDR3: CASSLTLSYEQYF
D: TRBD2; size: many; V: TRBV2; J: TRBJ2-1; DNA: TGTGCCAGCAGTCGGTTAGCGGGAGGGCTGAGTGAGCAGTTCTTC; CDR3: CASSRLAGGLSEQFF
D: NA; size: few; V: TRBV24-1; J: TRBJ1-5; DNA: TGTGCCACCAGTGACCCCTCGCCCGGGGCAAGTGGGGCCCAGCATTTT; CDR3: CATSDPSPGASGAQHF
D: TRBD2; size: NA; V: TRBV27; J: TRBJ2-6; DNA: TGTGCCAGCAACGGGGGGATTGGGGCCAACGTCCTGACTTTC; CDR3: CASNGGIGANVLTF
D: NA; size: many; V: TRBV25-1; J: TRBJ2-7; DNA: TGTGCCAGCAGTGGTTGGGCAGGAGATTTCTACGAGCAGTACTTC; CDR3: CASSGWAGDFYEQYF
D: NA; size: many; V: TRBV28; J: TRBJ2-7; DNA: TGTGCCAGCAGCCCATCTCCCCTCTACGAGCAGTACTTC; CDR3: CASSPSPLYEQYF
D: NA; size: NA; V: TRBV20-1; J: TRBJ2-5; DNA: TGCAGTGCTGAGGGTAACCAAGAGACCCAGTACTTC; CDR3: CSAEGNQETQYF
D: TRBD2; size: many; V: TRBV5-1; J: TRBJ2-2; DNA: TGCGCCACCCGGACTAGAATCACCGGGGAGCTGTTTTTT; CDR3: CATRTRITGELFF
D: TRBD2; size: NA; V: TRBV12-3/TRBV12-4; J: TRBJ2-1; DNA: TGTGCCAGCAGTTTACTAGCGGGGGGGCCGGGTGAGCAGTTCTTC; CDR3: CASSLLAGGPGEQFF